These 17 T cell receptor beta chains were all obtained from the same sample, sequenced in a study of breast tumors, draining lymph nodes, adjacent tissues. Samples came from axillary lymph nodes draining the breast cancer. TCRdb re-analysed the multiplex PCR reads in MiXCR, keeping a single row per CDR3 protein. This sample has 150,000 to 200,000 distinct CDR3 sequences, with roughly a third found just once. The sequencing input was axillary lymph node tissue. These TCRs come from a female donor with breast cancer. Some clones in this sample may be carry-over from other donors' samples.

This clonotype has ten or more counts. The V gene is TRBV5-1, the J gene TRBJ2-1; a weak D match, TRBD2 (5 bases). Looked up from germline, CDR1 is SGHRS and CDR2 is YFSETQ. The CDR3 totals 13 residues. V lost 5 bases and J lost 3, with 9 bases in between. Here the CDR3 DNA reads TGCGCCAGCAGGAGGACTCACTACAATGAGCAGTTCTTC. Protein sequence: CASRRTHYNEQFF.

Turning to this clonotype: Possible read error: a much larger clone is one base away. The chain joins TRBV11-1 to TRBJ2-7; a weak D match, TRBD2 (6 bases). CDR1 and CDR2 from the germline V gene are SGHAT and FQDESV (reference sequence). V shed 3 bases and J shed 6 bases, with 15 bases lying between them. This CDR3 is 14 amino acids long. CDR3 sequence (DNA): TGTGCCAGCAGCTTTTCCGGGACTGCTTTCGAGCAGTACTTC. It translates to CASSFSGTAFEQYF.

The rearrangement uses TRBV7-2 and TRBJ1-4, with 7 bases identical to TRBD1. There are 17 residues in the CDR3. The V segment lost 0 bases and the J segment 8 bases; nucleotides outside the gene matches: 12. From germline, CDR1 is SGHTA and CDR2 FQGNSA. The CDR3 DNA follows: TGTGCCAGCAGCTTAGCGCTTAGCAAGGCAGGGGGGGAAAAACTGTTTTTT. Its protein product is CASSLALSKAGGEKLFF.

The chain uses TRBV11-3 and TRBJ1-1, with TRBD1 matching 8 bases. Looked up from germline, CDR1 is SGHNT and CDR2 is YENEEA. V dropped 6 bases and J dropped 1; count of bases not matched to a gene: 1. This CDR3 spans 13 amino acids. The CDR3 bases are TGTGCCAGCAGAGGGACAGGGAACACTGAAGCTTTCTTT. Residues: CASRGTGNTEAFF.

This clonotype was recorded at least ten times. This chain links TRBV7-9 with TRBJ2-1; D is perhaps TRBD2 (5 bases). The V gene's germline CDR1 is SEHNR and CDR2 FQNEAQ (reference sequence). The germline V and J ends were trimmed by 4 bases and 1 base, with 14 bases remaining between them. The CDR3 covers 16 residues. In DNA, the CDR3 is TGTGCCAGCAGCTATTCCCCAGGACTTTCCTACAATGAGCAGTTCTTC. Translating gives CASSYSPGLSYNEQFF.

This clonotype was observed a few times. The rearrangement uses TRBV6-2 or TRBV6-3 and TRBJ2-7; tentative D call: TRBD1 (7 bases). Trimming took 7 bases from V and 6 from J, leaving 19 bases between them. Germline V lookup: CDR1 MNHEY, CDR2 SVGEGT. The CDR3 sequence is 14 residues long. CDR3 loop: CASNGGGGVSEQYF. In DNA, the CDR3 is TGTGCCAGCAATGGTGGAGGGGGCGTTTCCGAGCAGTACTTC.

This clonotype occurred many times. The CDR3 region is CASSQEGQSYGYTF. DNA for the CDR3: TGCGCCAGCAGCCAAGAGGGGCAGAGCTATGGCTACACCTTC. The chain uses TRBV4-1 and TRBJ1-2, with D perhaps TRBD1 (5 bases). V was shortened by 0 bases and J by 4 bases, with 9 bases between the two germline ends. The CDR3 extends over 14 amino acids. Germline CDR1 is MGHRA and CDR2 is YSYEKL.

This clonotype was counted many times. The chain combines TRBV12-3 or TRBV12-4 with TRBJ2-3, with 9 bases lining up with TRBD1. V was pared by 5 bases and J by 4 bases, with 7 bases of the junction left unmatched. CDR3 size: 15 residues. Here the CDR3 DNA reads TGTGCCAGCAGTATTCTACAGGGGGCTGCAGATACGCAGTATTTT. This translates into CASSILQGAADTQYF.

DNA of the CDR3: TGCAGCGTAGCGTTGAGGGTGGCGAACACTGAAGCTTTCTTT. It yields the protein CSVALRVANTEAFF. J is TRBJ1-1 and V is TRBV29-1; no definite D call. CDR1 is SQVTM and CDR2 is ANQGSEA in the germline V gene. Trimming shortened V by 6 bases and J by 1 base, and 15 bases separated the two germline ends. The CDR3 consists of 14 residues.

At least ten counts were recorded for this clonotype. The gene calls are TRBV4-2 and TRBJ2-2; D not resolved. Trimming pared 0 bases from V and 6 bases from J, leaving 5 bases between. The CDR3 has 13 residues. The germline V gene has CDR1 LGHNA and CDR2 YNFKEQ. This CDR3 is CASSQEDSGELFF. CDR3 DNA: TGTGCCAGCAGCCAAGAGGATTCCGGGGAGCTGTTTTTT.

This clonotype was counted ten times or more. The V call is TRBV6-5, the J call TRBJ1-2; 9 bases are shared with TRBD1. V dropped 7 bases and J dropped 4; count of bases not matched to a gene: 7. CDR3 length equals 14 residues. CDR1 is MNHEY and CDR2 is SVGAGI in the germline V gene. CDR3 DNA sequence: TGTGCCAGCAAGACGGGACAGGGAACCTATGGCTACACCTTC. This translates into CASKTGQGTYGYTF.

This clonotype was seen many times. DNA for the CDR3: TGTGCCAGCAGTGAAGCAGTAGGGCCGTACGAGCAGTACTTC. As protein: CASSEAVGPYEQYF. The chain employs TRBV6-1 and TRBJ2-7; D remains unclear. Germline lookup yields CDR1 MNHNS and CDR2 SASEGT. The V gene lost 0 bases and the J gene lost 4 bases, with 10 bases spanning the gap. There are 14 residues in the CDR3.

By share, this clonotype ranks as medium-sized. V is TRBV5-1 and J is TRBJ2-2; tentatively, D is TRBD1 (6 bases). Trimming took 7 bases from V and 4 from J, leaving 17 bases between them. Germline-derived CDR1 and CDR2 are SGHRS and YFSETQ. The CDR3 has 15 amino acids. The CDR3 coding sequence is TGCGCCAGCGAATTGGGGGCAGGTGGCACCGGGGAGCTGTTTTTT. Encoded protein: CASELGAGGTGELFF.

This clonotype was counted many times. The chain recombines TRBV10-3 with TRBJ2-7; 9 nucleotides agree with TRBD1. V was clipped by 6 bases and J by 5 bases; unmatched bases: 8. Germline lookup yields CDR1 ENHRY and CDR2 SYGVKD. This CDR3 is 14 amino acids long. In DNA form, the CDR3 reads TGTGCCATCAGGGGACAGGGTGTCGTGGACGAGCAGTACTTC. Translation gives CAIRGQGVVDEQYF.

This CDR3 reads CASSLGGGQGTEAFF. In DNA, the CDR3 is TGTGCCAGCAGCTTAGGTGGGGGGCAGGGCACTGAAGCTTTCTTT. The chain employs TRBV11-3 and TRBJ1-1; tentative D call: TRBD1 (6 bases). Germline V gene lookup returns CDR1 SGHNT and CDR2 YENEEA. This CDR3 contains 15 residues. Deletions cut 1 base from V and 4 bases from J, with 13 bases between.

This clonotype has ten or more counts. The chain has TRBV4-1 and TRBJ2-5; D remains unclear. The CDR3 sequence is 13 residues long. Looked up from germline, CDR1 is MGHRA and CDR2 is YSYEKL. V lost 1 base and J lost 5, with 8 bases in between. The CDR3 DNA sequence: TGCGCCAGCAGCCAAGGGACCGTCGAGACCCAGTACTTC. Protein: CASSQGTVETQYF.

Many counts were recorded for this clonotype. This rearrangement joins TRBV10-3 to TRBJ1-2; no reliable D call. This CDR3 region has 15 residues. Germline assignment: CDR1 ENHRY and CDR2 SYGVKD. V lost 3 bases to trimming and J lost 7 bases, with 18 bases between them. CDR3 loop: CAISDLDASLGGYTF. CDR3 nucleotides: TGTGCCATCAGTGATTTGGACGCATCCTTGGGTGGCTACACCTTC.